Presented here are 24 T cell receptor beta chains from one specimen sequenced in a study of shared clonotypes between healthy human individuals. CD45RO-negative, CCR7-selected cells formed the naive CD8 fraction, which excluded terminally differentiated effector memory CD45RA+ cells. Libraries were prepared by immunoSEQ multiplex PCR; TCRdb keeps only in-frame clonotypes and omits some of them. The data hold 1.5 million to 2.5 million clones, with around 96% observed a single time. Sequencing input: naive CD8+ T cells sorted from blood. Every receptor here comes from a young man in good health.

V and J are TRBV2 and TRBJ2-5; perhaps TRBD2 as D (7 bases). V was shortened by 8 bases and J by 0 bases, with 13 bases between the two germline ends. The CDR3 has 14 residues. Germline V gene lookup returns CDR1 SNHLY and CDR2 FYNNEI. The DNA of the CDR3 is TGTGCCAGCTGGGGGGGCCCGTACCAAGAGACCCAGTACTTC. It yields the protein CASWGGPYQETQYF.

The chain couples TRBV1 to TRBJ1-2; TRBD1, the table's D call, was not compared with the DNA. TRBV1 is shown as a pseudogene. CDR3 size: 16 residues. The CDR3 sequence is CTSSQPSSGNSYGYTF. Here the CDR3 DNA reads TGCACCAGCAGCCAACCCTCCTCAGGTAATAGCTATGGCTACACCTTC.

CDR3: CASSPLGGVNTGELFF. The DNA for the CDR3 is TGTGCCAGCAGCCCTTTGGGCGGGGTTAACACCGGGGAGCTGTTTTTT. The V and J genes are TRBV27 and TRBJ2-2, with TRBD2 as a possible D gene (6 bases). Deletions cut 6 bases from V and 2 bases from J, with 16 bases between. CDR3 length: 16 residues. The V gene's germline CDR1 is MNHEY and CDR2 SMNVEV (reference sequence).

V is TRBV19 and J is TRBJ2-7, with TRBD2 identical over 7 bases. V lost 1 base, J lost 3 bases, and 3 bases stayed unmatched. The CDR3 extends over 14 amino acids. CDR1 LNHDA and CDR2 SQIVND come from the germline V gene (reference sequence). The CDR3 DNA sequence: TGTGCCAGTAGTATAGGGGACTACAGCTACGAGCAGTACTTC. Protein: CASSIGDYSYEQYF.

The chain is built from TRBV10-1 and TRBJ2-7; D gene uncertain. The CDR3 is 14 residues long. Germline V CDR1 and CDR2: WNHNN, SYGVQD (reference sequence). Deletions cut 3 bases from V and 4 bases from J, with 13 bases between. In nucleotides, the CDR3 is TGCGCCAGCAGTGAAGGTCCAGAATCTTACGAGCAGTACTTC. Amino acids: CASSEGPESYEQYF.

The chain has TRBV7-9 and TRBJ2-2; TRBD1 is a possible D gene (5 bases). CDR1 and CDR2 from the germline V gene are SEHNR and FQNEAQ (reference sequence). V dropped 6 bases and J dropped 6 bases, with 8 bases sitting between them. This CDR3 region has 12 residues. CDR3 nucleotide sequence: TGTGCCAGCAGACCCAGGGCCGGGGAGCTGTTTTTT. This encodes CASRPRAGELFF.

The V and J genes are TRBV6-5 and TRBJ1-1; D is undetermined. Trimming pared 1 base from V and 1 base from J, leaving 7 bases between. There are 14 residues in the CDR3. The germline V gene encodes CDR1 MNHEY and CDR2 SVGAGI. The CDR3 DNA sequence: TGTGCCAGCAGTTACTATAGAGGGAACACTGAAGCTTTCTTT. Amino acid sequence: CASSYYRGNTEAFF.

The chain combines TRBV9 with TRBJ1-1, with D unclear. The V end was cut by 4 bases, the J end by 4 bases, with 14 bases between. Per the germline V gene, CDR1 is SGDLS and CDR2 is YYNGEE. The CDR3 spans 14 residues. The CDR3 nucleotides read TGTGCCAGCAGCCCCTATGAGGGTCCCACTGAAGCTTTCTTT. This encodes CASSPYEGPTEAFF.

CDR3 amino acids: CASSQDVSYIYEQYF. In DNA form, the CDR3 reads TGCGCCAGCAGCCAAGACGTGAGTTATATCTACGAGCAGTACTTC. The chain recombines TRBV4-3 with TRBJ2-7; D ambiguous. Germline V gives CDR1 LGHNA, CDR2 YSLEER. This CDR3 has 15 residues. V shed 0 bases and J shed 3 bases, with 12 bases lying between them.

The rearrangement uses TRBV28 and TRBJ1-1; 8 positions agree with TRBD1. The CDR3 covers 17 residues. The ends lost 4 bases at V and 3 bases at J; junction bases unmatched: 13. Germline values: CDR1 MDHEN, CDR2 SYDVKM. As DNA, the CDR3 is TGTGCCAGCAGTTGGCAGACAGGGGTCGGGGACTACACTGAAGCTTTCTTT. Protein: CASSWQTGVGDYTEAFF.

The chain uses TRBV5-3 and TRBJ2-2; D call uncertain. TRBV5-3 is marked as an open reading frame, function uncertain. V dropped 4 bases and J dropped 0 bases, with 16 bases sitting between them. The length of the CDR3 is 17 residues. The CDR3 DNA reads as TGTGCCAGAAGCCAAACCGTTGAAGCCCCGAACACCGGGGAGCTGTTTTTT. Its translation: CARSQTVEAPNTGELFF.

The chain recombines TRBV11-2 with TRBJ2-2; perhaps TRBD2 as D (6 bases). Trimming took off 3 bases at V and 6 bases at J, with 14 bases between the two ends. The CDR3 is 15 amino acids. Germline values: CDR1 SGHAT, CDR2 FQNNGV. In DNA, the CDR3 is TGTGCCAGCAGCTTTGGCCAACCGGGAGCCGGGGAGCTGTTTTTT. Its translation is CASSFGQPGAGELFF.

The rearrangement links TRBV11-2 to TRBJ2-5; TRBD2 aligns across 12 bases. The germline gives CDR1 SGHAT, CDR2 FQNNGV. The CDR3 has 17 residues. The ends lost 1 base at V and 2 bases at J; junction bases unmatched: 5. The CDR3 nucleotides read TGTGCCAGCAGCTTAGGGACTAGCGGGATCATACAAGAGACCCAGTACTTC. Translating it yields CASSLGTSGIIQETQYF.

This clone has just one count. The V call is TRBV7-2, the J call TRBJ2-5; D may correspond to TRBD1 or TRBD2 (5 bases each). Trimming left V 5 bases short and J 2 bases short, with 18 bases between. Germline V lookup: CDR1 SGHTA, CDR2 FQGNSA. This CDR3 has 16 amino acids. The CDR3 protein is CASSPPGIQGQETQYF. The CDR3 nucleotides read TGTGCCAGCAGCCCTCCGGGGATTCAGGGTCAAGAGACCCAGTACTTC. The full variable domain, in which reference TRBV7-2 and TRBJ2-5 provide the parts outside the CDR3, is GAGVSQSPSNKVTEKGKDVELRCDPISGHTALYWYRQSLGQGLEFLIYFQGNSAPDKSGLPSDRFSAERTGGSVSTLTIQRTQQEDSAVYLCASSPPGIQGQETQYFGPGTRLLVL.

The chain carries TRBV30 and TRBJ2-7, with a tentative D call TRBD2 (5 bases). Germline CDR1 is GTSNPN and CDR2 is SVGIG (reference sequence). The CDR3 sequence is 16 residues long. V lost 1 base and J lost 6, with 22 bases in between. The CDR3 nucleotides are TGTGCCTGGAGTGAATTGGGAGACGGAAAGACTGGCGAGCAGTACTTC. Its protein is CAWSELGDGKTGEQYF.

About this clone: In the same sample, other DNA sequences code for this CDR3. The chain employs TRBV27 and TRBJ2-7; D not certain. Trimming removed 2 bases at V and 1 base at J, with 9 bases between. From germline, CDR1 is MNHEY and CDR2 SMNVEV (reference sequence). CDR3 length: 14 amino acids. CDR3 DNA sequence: TGTGCCAGCAGTTTAAACCCGCTTTCCTACGAGCAGTACTTC. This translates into CASSLNPLSYEQYF.

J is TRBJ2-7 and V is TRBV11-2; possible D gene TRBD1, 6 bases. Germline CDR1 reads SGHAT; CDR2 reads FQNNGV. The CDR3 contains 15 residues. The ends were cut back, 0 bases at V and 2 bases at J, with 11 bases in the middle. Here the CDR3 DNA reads TGTGCCAGCAGCTTAGAATACAGGGTTACCTACGAGCAGTACTTC. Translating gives CASSLEYRVTYEQYF.

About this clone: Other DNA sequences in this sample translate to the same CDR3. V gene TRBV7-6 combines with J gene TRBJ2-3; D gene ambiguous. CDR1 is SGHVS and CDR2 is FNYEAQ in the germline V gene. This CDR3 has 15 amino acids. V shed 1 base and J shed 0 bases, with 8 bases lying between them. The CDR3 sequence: CASSLEASSTDTQYF. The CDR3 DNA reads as TGTGCCAGCAGCTTAGAGGCCAGTAGCACAGATACGCAGTATTTT.

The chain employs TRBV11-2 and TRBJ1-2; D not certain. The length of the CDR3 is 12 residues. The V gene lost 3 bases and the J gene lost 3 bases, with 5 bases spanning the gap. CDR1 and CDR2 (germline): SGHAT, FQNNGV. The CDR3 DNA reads TGTGCCAGCAGCTTCTGGGACTATGGCTACACCTTC. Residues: CASSFWDYGYTF. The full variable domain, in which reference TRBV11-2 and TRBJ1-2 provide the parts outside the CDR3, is EAGVAQSPRYKIIEKRQSVAFWCNPISGHATLYWYQQILGQGPKLLIQFQNNGVVDDSQLPKDRFSAERLKGVDSTLKIQPAKLEDSAVYLCASSFWDYGYTFGSGTRLTVV.

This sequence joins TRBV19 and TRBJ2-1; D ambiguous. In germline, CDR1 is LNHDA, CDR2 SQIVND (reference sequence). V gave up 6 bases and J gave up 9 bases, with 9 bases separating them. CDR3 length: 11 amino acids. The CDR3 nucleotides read TGTGCCAGTAGCGATTCCGGTGAGCAGTTCTTC. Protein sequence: CASSDSGEQFF.

CDR3 in amino acids: CASSHGTSGAGPPGGELFF. The CDR3 DNA reads TGTGCCAGCAGCCACGGGACTAGCGGAGCAGGGCCCCCCGGCGGGGAGCTGTTTTTT. The chain is built from TRBV13 and TRBJ2-2; TRBD2 agrees at 11 bases. V was clipped by 5 bases and J by 7 bases; unmatched bases: 18. The CDR3 spans 19 residues. Germline V gene lookup returns CDR1 PRHDT and CDR2 FYEKMQ (reference sequence). Full variable domain (missing parts from reference TRBV13 and TRBJ2-2): AAGVIQSPRHLIKEKRETATLKCYPIPRHDTVYWYQQGPGQDPQFLISFYEKMQSDKGSIPDRFSAQQFSDYHSELNMSSLELGDSALYFCASSHGTSGAGPPGGELFFGEGSRLTVL.

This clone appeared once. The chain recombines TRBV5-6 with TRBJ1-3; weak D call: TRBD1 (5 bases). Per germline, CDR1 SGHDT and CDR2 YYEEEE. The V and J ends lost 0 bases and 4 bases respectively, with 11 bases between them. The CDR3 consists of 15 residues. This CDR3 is CASSLGGRSGNTIYF. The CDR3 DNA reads TGTGCCAGCAGCTTGGGGGGCAGGAGCGGAAACACCATATATTTT.

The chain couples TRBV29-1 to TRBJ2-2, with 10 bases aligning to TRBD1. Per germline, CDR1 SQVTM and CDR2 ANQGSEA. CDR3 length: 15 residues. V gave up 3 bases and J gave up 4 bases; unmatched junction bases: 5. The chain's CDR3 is CSVEKGTGATGELFF. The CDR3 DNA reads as TGCAGCGTTGAGAAGGGGACAGGGGCCACCGGGGAGCTGTTTTTT.

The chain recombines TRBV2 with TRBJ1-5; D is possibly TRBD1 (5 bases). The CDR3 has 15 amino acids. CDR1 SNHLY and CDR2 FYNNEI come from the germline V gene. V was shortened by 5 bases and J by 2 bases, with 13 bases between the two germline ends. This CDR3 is CASSPGTDGNQPQHF. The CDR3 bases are TGTGCCAGCAGTCCCGGGACGGACGGCAATCAGCCCCAGCATTTT.